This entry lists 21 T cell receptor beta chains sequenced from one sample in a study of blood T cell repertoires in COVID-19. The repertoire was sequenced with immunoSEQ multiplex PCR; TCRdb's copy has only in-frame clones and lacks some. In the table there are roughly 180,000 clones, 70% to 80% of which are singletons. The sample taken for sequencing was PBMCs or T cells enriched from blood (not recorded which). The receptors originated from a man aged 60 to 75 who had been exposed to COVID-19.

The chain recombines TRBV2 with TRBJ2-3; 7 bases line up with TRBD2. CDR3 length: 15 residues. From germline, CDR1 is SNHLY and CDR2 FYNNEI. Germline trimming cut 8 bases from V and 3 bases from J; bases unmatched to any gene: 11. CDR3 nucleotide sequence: TGTGCCAGCCCCCCCCCGAGCGGGGCGACAGATACGCAGTATTTT. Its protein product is CASPPPSGATDTQYF.

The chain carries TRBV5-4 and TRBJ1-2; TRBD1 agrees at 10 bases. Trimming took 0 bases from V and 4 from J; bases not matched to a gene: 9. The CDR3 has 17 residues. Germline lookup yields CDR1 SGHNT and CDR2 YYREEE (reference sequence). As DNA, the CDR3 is TGTGCCAGCAGCTTGGGAGGGACAGGGGATAGAGGCTATGGCTACACCTTC. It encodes CASSLGGTGDRGYGYTF.

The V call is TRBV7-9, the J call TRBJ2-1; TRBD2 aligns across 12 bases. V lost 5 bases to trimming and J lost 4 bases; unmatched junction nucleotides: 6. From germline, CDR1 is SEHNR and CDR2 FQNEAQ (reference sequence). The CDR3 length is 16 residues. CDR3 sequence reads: CASSVNLAGGYNEQFF. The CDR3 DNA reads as TGTGCCAGCAGCGTAAACCTAGCGGGAGGGTACAATGAGCAGTTCTTC.

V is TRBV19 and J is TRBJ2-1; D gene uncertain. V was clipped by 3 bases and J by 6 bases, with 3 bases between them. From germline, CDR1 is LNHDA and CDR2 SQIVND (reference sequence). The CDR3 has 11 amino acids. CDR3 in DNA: TGTGCCAGTAGTATGGCCAATGAGCAGTTCTTC. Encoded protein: CASSMANEQFF.

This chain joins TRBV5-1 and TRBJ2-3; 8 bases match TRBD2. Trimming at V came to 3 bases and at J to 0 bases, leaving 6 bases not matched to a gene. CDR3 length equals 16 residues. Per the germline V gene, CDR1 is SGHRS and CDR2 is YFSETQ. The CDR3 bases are TGCGCCAGCAGCTCCGCACTAGCGGCTAGCACAGATACGCAGTATTTT. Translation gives CASSSALAASTDTQYF.

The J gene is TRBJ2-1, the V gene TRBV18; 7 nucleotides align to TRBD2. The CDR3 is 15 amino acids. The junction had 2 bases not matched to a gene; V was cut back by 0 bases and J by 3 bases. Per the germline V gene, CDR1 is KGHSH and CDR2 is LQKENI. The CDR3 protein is CASSPPTGGYNEQFF. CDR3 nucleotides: TGTGCCAGCTCACCACCGACGGGGGGCTACAATGAGCAGTTCTTC.

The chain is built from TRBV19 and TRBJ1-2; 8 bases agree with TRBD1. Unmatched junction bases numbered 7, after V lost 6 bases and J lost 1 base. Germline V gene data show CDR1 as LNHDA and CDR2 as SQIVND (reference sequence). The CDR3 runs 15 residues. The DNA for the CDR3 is TGTGCCAGTAGCCCGGGACAGGTCCATAACTATGGCTACACCTTC. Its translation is CASSPGQVHNYGYTF.

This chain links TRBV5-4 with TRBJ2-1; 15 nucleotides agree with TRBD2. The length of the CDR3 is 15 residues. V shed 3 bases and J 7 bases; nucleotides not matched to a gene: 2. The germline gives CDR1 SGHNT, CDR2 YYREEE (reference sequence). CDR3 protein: CASSSGTSGGNEQFF. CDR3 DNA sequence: TGTGCCAGCAGCTCGGGGACTAGCGGGGGGAATGAGCAGTTCTTC.

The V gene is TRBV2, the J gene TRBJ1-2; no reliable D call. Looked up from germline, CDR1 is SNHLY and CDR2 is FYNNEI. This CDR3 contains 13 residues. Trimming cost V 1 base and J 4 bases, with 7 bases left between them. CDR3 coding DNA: TGTGCCAGCAGTGAAGGGGCAGCCTATGGCTACACCTTC. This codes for CASSEGAAYGYTF.

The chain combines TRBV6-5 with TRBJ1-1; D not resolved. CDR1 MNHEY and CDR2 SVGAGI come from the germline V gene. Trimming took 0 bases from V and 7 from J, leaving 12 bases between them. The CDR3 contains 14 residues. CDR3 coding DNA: TGTGCCAGCAGTTACTCGGTAACGGGGAATGAAGCTTTCTTT. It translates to CASSYSVTGNEAFF.

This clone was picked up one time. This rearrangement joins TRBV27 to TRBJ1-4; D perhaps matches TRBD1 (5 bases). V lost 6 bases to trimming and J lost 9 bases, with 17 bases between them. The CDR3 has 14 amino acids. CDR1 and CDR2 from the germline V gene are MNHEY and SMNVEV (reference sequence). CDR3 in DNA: TGTGCCAGCAGGGACAACATGGGATTACAAAAACTGTTTTTT. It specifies CASRDNMGLQKLFF.

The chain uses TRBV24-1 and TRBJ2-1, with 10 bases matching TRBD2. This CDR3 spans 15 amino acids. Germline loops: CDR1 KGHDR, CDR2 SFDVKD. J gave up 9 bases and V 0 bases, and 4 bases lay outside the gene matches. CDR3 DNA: TGTGCCACCAGTGATTTGCCCCGGACTAGCGGTGAGCAGTTCTTC. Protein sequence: CATSDLPRTSGEQFF.

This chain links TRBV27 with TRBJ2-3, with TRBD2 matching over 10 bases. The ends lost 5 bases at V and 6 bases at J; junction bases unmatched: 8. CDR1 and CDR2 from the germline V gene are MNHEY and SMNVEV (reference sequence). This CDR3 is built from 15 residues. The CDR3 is CASSPLAGVGDTQYF. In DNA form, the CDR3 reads TGTGCCAGCAGTCCCCTAGCGGGAGTGGGGGATACGCAGTATTTT.

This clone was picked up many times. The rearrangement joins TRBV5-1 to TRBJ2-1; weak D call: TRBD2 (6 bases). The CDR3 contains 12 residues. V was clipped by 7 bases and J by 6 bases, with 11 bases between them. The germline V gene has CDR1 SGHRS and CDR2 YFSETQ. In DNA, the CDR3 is TGCGCCAGCGGGGATAGCGGCAATGAGCAGTTCTTC. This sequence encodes CASGDSGNEQFF.

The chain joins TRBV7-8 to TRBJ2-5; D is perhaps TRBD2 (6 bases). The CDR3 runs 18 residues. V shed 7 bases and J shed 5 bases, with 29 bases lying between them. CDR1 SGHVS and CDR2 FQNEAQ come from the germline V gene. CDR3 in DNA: TGTGCCAGCAACCGACAAGGGTGGGCGGGACGCCAGGCGGAGACCCAGTACTTC. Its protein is CASNRQGWAGRQAETQYF. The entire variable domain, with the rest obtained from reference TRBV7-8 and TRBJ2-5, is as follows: GAGVSQSPRYKVAKRGQDVALRCDPISGHVSLFWYQQALGQGPEFLTYFQNEAQLDKSGLPSDRFFAERPEGSVSTLKIQRTQQEDSAVYLCASNRQGWAGRQAETQYFGPGTRLLVL.

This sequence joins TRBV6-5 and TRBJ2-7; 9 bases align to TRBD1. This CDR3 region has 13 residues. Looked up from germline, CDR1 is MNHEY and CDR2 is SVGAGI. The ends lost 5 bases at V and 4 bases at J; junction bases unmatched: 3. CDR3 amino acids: CASSNRGLYEQYF. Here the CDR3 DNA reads TGTGCCAGCAGTAACAGGGGGCTATACGAGCAGTACTTC.

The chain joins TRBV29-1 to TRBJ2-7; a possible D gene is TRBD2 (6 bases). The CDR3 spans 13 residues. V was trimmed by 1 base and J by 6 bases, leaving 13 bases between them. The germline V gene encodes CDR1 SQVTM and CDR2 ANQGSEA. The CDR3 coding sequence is TGCAGCGTTGAAGTGGGGGGTTCGGGCGAGCAGTACTTC. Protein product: CSVEVGGSGEQYF.

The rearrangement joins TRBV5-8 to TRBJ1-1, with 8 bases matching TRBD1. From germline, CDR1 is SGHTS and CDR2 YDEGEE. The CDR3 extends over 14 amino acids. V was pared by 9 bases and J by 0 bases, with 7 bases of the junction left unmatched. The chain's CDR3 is CATRQGRLNTEAFF. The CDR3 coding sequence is TGTGCCACCAGACAGGGGCGCCTGAACACTGAAGCTTTCTTT.

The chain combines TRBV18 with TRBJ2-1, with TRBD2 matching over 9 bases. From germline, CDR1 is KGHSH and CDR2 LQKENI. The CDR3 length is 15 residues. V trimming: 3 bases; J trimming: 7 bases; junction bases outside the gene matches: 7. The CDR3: CASSPSGRGGNEQFF. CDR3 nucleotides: TGTGCCAGCTCACCTAGCGGGAGAGGGGGGAATGAGCAGTTCTTC.

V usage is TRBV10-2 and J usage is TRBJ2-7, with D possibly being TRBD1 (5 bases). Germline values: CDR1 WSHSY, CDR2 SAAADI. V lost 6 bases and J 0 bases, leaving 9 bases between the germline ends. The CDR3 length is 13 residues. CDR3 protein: CASSPGYSYEQYF. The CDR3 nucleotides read TGCGCCAGCAGCCCAGGGTACTCCTACGAGCAGTACTTC.

The DNA of the CDR3 is TGCGCCAGCAGTGAGTCCGCGCCTCCCTACAATGAGCAGTTCTTC. Translating it yields CASSESAPPYNEQFF. The chain joins TRBV10-1 to TRBJ2-1; D remains ambiguous. CDR3 length: 15 amino acids. Germline V gene data show CDR1 as WNHNN and CDR2 as SYGVQD (reference sequence). Trimming stripped 0 bases from V and 2 bases from J, with 8 bases between.